This record covers a single TCR beta chain. Its antigen is not known. This sample was taken from a study of Ad26.COV2.S vaccination and SARS-CoV-2 variants. General study results and limits: Reports say spike-specific CD8+ and CD4+ T cell responses covered substantial breadth after vaccination.

Assay: immunoSEQ multiplex PCR; the TCRdb copy retains only in-frame clones and omits some. The sample carries around 250,000 clones, roughly 85% recorded once. As for treatment: about 20 received Ad26.COV2.S at low or high dose, single or two shots; about 5 received placebo; per-sample allocation not given. Material that was analyzed had been drawn on day 63 after the first vaccine or placebo injection. This TCR was sampled from a person aged 18-65 years who received the Ad26.COV2.S COVID-19 vaccine or a placebo. This sample comprised peripheral blood, obtained in a trial of Ad26.COV2.S vaccine versus placebo.

The CDR3 DNA reads as TGTGCCAGCAGTTACACCTGGGGGATAGATACGCAGTATTTT. This sequence encodes CASSYTWGIDTQYF. The rearrangement joins TRBV6-5 to TRBJ2-3, with D perhaps matching TRBD1 or TRBD2 (5 bases each). CDR3 size: 14 residues. Germline V CDR1 and CDR2: MNHEY, SVGAGI. Between the trimmed V and J ends, which lost 2 bases and 5 bases, there was a span of 11 bases.